This T cell receptor beta chain was retrieved from a study of T cell changes during pregnancy in multiple sclerosis. TCRdb's table, derived via immunoSEQ multiplex PCR, lists solely in-frame clones and lacks some. This table holds approximately 60,000 clones, just under 90% found once. This clone was seen just once. V gave up 0 bases and J gave up 5 bases, with 14 bases separating them. This CDR3 comprises 15 residues. Germline V gene lookup returns CDR1 LGHNA and CDR2 YSLEER. This chain uses TRBV4-3 with TRBJ2-7, with a weak D call TRBD1 (7 bases). Sequencing input: peripheral blood from another person, used as feeder cells. The clonotype originates from a human donor whose cells served as feeder cells for cultures in a pregnancy study. CDR3 residues: CASSQDPQGGHEQYF. The CDR3, as DNA: TGCGCCAGCAGCCAAGATCCCCAGGGGGGACACGAGCAGTACTTC.